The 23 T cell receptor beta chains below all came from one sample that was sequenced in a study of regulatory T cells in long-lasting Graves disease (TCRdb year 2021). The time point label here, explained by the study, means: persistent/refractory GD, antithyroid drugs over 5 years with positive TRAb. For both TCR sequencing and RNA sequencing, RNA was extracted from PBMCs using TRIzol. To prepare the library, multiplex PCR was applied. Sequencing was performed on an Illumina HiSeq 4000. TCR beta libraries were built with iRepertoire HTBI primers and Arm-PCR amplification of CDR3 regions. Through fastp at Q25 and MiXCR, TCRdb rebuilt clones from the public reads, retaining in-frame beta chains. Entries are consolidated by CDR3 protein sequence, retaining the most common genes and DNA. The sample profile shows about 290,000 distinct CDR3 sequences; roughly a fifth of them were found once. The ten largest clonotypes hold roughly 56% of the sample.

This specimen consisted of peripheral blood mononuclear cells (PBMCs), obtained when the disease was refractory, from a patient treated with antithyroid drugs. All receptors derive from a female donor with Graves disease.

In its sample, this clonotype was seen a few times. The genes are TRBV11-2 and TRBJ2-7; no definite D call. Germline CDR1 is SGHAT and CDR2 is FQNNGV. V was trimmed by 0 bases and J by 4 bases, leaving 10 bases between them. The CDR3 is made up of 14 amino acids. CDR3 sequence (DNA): TGTGCCAGCAGCTTAGAGGCAGATGGGTACGAGCAGTACTTC. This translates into CASSLEADGYEQYF.

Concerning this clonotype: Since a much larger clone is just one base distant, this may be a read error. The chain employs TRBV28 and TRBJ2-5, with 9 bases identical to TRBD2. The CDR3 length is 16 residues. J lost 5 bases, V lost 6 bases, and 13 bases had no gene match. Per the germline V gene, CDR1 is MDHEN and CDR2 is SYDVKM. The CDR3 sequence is CASSLPIAGVVETQYF. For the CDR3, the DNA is TGTGCCAGCAGCCTTCCTATAGCGGGAGTGGTTGAGACCCAGTACTTC.

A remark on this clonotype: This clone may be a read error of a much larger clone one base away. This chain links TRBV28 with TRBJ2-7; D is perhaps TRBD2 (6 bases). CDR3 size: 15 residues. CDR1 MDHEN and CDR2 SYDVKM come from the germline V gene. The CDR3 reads CTSTFRLGSSYEQYF. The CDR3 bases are TGTACCAGCACCTTTCGTCTCGGGAGCTCCTACGAGCAGTACTTC.

The CDR3 DNA is TGCAGTGGCTCGCCCATAGCGGGAGCTCCCCTTTACGAGCAGTACTTC. It is translated as CSGSPIAGAPLYEQYF. V is TRBV20-1 and J is TRBJ2-7; 9 bases match TRBD2. V gave up 7 bases and J gave up 4 bases; unmatched junction bases: 17. Germline loops: CDR1 DFQATT, CDR2 SNEGSKA (reference sequence). This CDR3 is 16 amino acids long.

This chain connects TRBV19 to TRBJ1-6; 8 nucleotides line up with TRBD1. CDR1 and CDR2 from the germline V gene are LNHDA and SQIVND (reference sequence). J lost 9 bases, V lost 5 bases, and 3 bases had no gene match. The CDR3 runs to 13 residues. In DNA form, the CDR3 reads TGTGCCAGTAGTTCAGGGGGCGTTTCACCCCTCCACTTT. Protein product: CASSSGGVSPLHF.

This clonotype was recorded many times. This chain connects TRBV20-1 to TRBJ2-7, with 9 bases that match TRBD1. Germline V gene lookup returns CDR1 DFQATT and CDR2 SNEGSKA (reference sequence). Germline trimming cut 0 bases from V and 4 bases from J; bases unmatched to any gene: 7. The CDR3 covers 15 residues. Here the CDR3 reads CSARDPGQGRYEQYF. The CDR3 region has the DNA TGCAGTGCTAGAGATCCGGGACAGGGAAGATACGAGCAGTACTTC.

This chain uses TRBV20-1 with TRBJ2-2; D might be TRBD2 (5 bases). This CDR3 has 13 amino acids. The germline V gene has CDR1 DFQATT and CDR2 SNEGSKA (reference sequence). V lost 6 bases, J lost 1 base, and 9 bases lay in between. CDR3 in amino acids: CSAAGRNTGELFF. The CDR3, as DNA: TGCAGTGCGGCGGGCCGGAACACCGGGGAGCTGTTTTTT.

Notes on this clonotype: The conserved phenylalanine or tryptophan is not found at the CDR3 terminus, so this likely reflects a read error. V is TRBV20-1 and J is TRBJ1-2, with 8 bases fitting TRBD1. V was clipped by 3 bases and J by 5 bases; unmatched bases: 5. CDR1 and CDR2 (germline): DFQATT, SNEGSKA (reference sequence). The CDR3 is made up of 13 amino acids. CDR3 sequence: CSASITGGYGYTL. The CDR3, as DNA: TGCAGTGCTAGTATTACAGGGGGTTATGGCTACACCCTC.

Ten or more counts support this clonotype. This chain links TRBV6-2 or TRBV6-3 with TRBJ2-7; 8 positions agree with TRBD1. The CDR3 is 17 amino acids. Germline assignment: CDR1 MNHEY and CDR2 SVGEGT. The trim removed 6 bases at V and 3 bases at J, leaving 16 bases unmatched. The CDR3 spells CASSHYPKEQGDYEQYF. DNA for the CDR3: TGTGCCAGCAGCCACTACCCCAAGGAACAGGGGGACTACGAGCAGTACTTC.

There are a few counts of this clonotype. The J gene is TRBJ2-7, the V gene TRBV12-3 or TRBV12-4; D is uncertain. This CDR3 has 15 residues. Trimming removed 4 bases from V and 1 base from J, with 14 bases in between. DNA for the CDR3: TGTGCCAGCAGTTCTGGGCTTACGAGTTCCTACGAGCAGTACTTC. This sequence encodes CASSSGLTSSYEQYF.

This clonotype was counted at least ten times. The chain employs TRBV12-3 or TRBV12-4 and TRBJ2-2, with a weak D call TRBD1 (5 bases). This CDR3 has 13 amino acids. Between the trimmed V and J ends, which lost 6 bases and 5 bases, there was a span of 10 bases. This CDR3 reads CASSLTGTGELFF. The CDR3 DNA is TGTGCCAGCAGCCTCACAGGAACCGGGGAGCTGTTTTTT.

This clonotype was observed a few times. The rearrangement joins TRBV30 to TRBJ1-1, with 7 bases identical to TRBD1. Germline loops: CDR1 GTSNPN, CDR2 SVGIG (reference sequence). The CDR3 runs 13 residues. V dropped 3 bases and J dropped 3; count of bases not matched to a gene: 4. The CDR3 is CAWSYGQDTEAFF. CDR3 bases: TGTGCCTGGAGCTACGGACAGGACACTGAAGCTTTCTTT.

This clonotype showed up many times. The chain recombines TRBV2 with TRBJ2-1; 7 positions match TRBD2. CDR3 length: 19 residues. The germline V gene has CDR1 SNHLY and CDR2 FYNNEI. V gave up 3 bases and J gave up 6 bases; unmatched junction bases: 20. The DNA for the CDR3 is TGTGCCAGCAGTGAGGGCAGCCTCCCTTGGGGGGGAGTTGGCAATGAGCAGTTCTTC. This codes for CASSEGSLPWGGVGNEQFF.

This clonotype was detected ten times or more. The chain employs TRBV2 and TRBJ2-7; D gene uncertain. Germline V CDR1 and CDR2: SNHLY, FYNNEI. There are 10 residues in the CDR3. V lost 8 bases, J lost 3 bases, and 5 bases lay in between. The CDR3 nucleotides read TGTGCCAGCCACGGCTACGAGCAGTACTTC. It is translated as CASHGYEQYF.

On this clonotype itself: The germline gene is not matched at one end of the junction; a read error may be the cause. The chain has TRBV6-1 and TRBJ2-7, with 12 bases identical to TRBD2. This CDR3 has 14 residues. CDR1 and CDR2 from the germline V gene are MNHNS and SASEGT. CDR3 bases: TGTGCTAGCAGCCCACTAGCGGGAGGCCTCGAGCAGTACTTC. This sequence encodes CASSPLAGGLEQYF.

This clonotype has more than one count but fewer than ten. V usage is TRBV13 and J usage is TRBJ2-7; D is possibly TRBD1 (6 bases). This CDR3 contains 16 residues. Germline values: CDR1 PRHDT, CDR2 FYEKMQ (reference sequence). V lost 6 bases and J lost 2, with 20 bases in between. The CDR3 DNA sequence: TGTGCCAGCAGAGCTTGGGCCGGGACATCAGCCTACGAGCAGTACTTC. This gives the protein CASRAWAGTSAYEQYF.

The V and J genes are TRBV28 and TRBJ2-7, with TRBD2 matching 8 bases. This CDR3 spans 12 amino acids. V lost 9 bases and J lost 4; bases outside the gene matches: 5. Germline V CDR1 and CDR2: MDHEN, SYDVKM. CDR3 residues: CASTSGSYEQYF. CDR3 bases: TGTGCCAGTACAAGCGGGAGTTACGAGCAGTACTTC. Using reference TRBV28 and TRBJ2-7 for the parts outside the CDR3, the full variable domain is DVKVTQSSRYLVKRTGEKVFLECVQDMDHENMFWYRQDPGLGLRLIYFSYDVKMKEKGDIPEGYSVSREKKERFSLILESASTNQTSMYLCASTSGSYEQYFGPGTRLTVT.

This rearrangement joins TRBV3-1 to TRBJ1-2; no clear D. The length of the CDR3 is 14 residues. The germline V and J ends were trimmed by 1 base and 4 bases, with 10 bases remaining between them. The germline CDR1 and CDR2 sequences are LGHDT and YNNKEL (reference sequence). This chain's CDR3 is CASSQVGGIYGYTF. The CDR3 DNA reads TGTGCCAGCAGCCAAGTGGGAGGGATCTATGGCTACACCTTC.

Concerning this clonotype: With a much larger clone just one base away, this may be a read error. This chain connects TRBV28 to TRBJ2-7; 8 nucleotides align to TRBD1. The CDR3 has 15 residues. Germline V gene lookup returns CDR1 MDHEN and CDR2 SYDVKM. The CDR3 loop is CGSSWFRTGSYEQYF. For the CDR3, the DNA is TGTGGCAGCAGTTGGTTTCGGACAGGGTCCTACGAGCAGTACTTC.

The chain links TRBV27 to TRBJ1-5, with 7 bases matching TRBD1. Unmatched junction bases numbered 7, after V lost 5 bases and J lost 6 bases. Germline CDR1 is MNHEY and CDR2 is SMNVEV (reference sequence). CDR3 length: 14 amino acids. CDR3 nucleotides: TGTGCCAGCAGTCGACAGGGAGGAGTTCAGCCCCAGCATTTT. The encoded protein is CASSRQGGVQPQHF.

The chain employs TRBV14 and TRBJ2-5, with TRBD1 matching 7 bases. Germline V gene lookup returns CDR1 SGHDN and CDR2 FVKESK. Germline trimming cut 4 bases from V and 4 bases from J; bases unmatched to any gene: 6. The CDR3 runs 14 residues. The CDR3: CASSRTGETETQYF. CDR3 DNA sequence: TGTGCCAGCAGCCGAACAGGGGAGACAGAGACCCAGTACTTC. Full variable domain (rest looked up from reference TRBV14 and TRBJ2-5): EAGVTQFPSHSVIEKGQTVTLRCDPISGHDNLYWYRRVMGKEIKFLLHFVKESKQDESGMPNNRFLAERTGGTYSTLKVQPAELEDSGVYFCASSRTGETETQYFGPGTRLLVL.

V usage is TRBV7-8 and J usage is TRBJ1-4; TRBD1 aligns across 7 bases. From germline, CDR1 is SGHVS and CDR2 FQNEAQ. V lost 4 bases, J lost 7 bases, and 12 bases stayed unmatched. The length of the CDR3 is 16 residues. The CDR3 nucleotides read TGTGCCAGCAGCTCGAGACAGGGAGGAGTTAGTGAAAAACTGTTTTTT. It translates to CASSSRQGGVSEKLFF.

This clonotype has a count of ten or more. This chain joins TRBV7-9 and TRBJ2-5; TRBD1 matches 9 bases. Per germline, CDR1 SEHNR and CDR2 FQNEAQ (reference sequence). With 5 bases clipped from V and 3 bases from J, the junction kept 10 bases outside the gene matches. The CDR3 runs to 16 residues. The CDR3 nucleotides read TGTGCCAGCAGCCGGTGGACAGGGGTTGTCGAAGAGACCCAGTACTTC. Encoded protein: CASSRWTGVVEETQYF.